A single T cell receptor (beta chain) is shown here with its context. CDR3 length equals 12 residues. V dropped 4 bases and J dropped 4 bases, with 8 bases sitting between them. The V gene's germline CDR1 is SQVTM and CDR2 ANQGSEA. The source of the sample is a study of cytomegalovirus exposure and HLA in healthy donors. Study context: Among the approximately 400 donors who were genotyped, 70% to 90% fell in the genetic ancestry cluster that is associated with self-reported Caucasian donors.

It was with 60 Vbeta and 13 Jbeta primers that the PCR ran. This table comes from immunoSEQ multiplex PCR, and its TCRdb copy is limited to in-frame clones, with some not included. The table records about 160,000 clones, roughly 80% of them present only once. The sample comprised PBMCs. V usage is TRBV29-1 and J usage is TRBJ1-5; D is undetermined. The sequence came from a young man in good health and CMV-seronegative. CDR3 loop: CSVGGPNQPQHF. CDR3 bases: TGCAGCGTTGGTGGCCCAAATCAGCCCCAGCATTTT.